What follows are 19 T cell receptor beta chains derived from one specimen sequenced in a study of T cell repertoires in cytomegalovirus infection. MiXCR, applied by TCRdb to the reads, yields one record per CDR3 protein. The sample records around 630,000 distinct CDR3 sequences, roughly a quarter being singletons. Sequencing was carried out using CD8+ T cells from PBMCs. Receptor source: a human donor in good health (CMV status not recorded). Some clones in this sample may be carry-over from other donors' samples.

This clonotype has ten or more counts. J is TRBJ2-3 and V is TRBV7-9, with TRBD2 matching 8 bases. Looked up from germline, CDR1 is SEHNR and CDR2 is FQNEAQ (reference sequence). This CDR3 has 15 amino acids. After removal of 8 bases from V and 3 bases from J, the junction contained 10 bases not matched to a gene. The CDR3 coding sequence is TGTGCCAGCGTGTTGGGGGGACTAGTTACAGATACGCAGTATTTT. As protein: CASVLGGLVTDTQYF.

This clonotype was detected a few times. The J gene is TRBJ2-2, the V gene TRBV29-1; D gene unclear. In germline, CDR1 is SQVTM, CDR2 ANQGSEA. Between the trimmed V and J ends, which lost 6 bases and 0 bases, there was a span of 8 bases. This CDR3 has 13 amino acids. In nucleotides, the CDR3 is TGCAGCGTGGCGACGGCGAACACCGGGGAGCTGTTTTTT. It yields the protein CSVATANTGELFF.

The chain links TRBV20-1 to TRBJ1-2, with no clear D. Germline V gene data show CDR1 as DFQATT and CDR2 as SNEGSKA (reference sequence). Trimming took 0 bases from V and 2 from J, leaving 7 bases between them. The CDR3 sequence is 13 residues long. The CDR3, as DNA: TGCAGTGCTAGAGATTTACAGAACTATGGCTACACCTTC. Translating it yields CSARDLQNYGYTF.

This clonotype was observed a handful of times. The genes are TRBV7-2 and TRBJ2-7, with D possibly TRBD2 on 6 matching bases. The CDR3 has 14 residues. The V and J ends lost 1 base and 3 bases respectively, with 10 bases between them. CDR1 SGHTA and CDR2 FQGNSA come from the germline V gene. This CDR3 reads CASSLVPGDYEQYF. CDR3 sequence (DNA): TGTGCCAGCAGCTTAGTTCCGGGAGACTACGAGCAGTACTTC.

This clonotype was counted ten times or more. The V gene is TRBV7-2, the J gene TRBJ2-5; TRBD2 matches 9 bases. The CDR3 extends over 18 amino acids. V was clipped by 5 bases and J by 1 base; unmatched bases: 14. The germline CDR1 and CDR2 sequences are SGHTA and FQGNSA. The chain's CDR3 is CASSPRERGAPSQETQYF. The CDR3, as DNA: TGTGCCAGCAGCCCAAGGGAGCGGGGGGCCCCCAGCCAAGAGACCCAGTACTTC.

The chain is built from TRBV6-6 and TRBJ1-1, with unresolved D. Germline CDR1 and CDR2: MNHNY and SVGAGI (reference sequence). The CDR3 runs 13 residues. Trimming removed 8 bases from V and 5 bases from J, with 15 bases in between. The CDR3 reads CASRERELTEAFF. CDR3 coding DNA: TGTGCCAGCCGGGAGAGGGAGTTAACTGAAGCTTTCTTT.

The CDR3, as DNA: TGCAGCGGGGATGAGGACACCGGGGAGCTGTTTTTT. This gives the protein CSGDEDTGELFF. The rearrangement uses TRBV29-1 and TRBJ2-2; D gene unclear. Germline V lookup: CDR1 SQVTM, CDR2 ANQGSEA. The CDR3 covers 12 residues. Trimming removed 7 bases from V and 3 bases from J, with 9 bases in between.

The CDR3 here is CASSFGGGNLETQYF. CDR3 nucleotides: TGTGCCAGCAGTTTTGGCGGGGGGAACCTAGAGACCCAGTACTTC. The chain couples TRBV12-3 or TRBV12-4 to TRBJ2-5; TRBD2 matches at 8 bases. CDR3 size: 15 residues. The V and J ends lost 3 bases and 4 bases, in that order; junction bases with no gene match: 7.

This clonotype has ten or more counts. The chain carries TRBV7-2 and TRBJ2-5; D tentatively reads TRBD1 or TRBD2 (5 bases each). CDR3 length: 15 residues. Germline V CDR1 and CDR2: SGHTA, FQGNSA. The V end was cut by 1 base, the J end by 3 bases, with 12 bases between. This CDR3 is CASSLVGVSEETQYF. CDR3 DNA sequence: TGTGCCAGCAGCTTAGTGGGGGTATCCGAAGAGACCCAGTACTTC. Drawing the rest from reference TRBV7-2 and TRBJ2-5, the complete variable domain is GAGVSQSPSNKVTEKGKDVELRCDPISGHTALYWYRQSLGQGLEFLIYFQGNSAPDKSGLPSDRFSAERTGGSVSTLTIQRTQQEDSAVYLCASSLVGVSEETQYFGPGTRLLVL.

The table lists this clonotype with many counts. This chain uses TRBV12-3 or TRBV12-4 with TRBJ1-1, with D hard to call. This CDR3 contains 13 residues. Trimming shortened V by 3 bases and J by 3 bases, and 8 bases separated the two germline ends. The CDR3 region is CASSFMSYTEAFF. The CDR3, as DNA: TGTGCCAGCAGTTTTATGAGTTACACTGAAGCTTTCTTT.

This clonotype showed up just a few times. The chain uses TRBV7-9 and TRBJ2-7; D is unclear. The CDR3 contains 13 residues. V gave up 4 bases and J gave up 1 base, with 8 bases separating them. The germline CDR1 and CDR2 sequences are SEHNR and FQNEAQ (reference sequence). The CDR3 DNA is TGTGCCAGCAGCTCGCCTGTTTCCTACGAGCAGTACGTC. It specifies CASSSPVSYEQYV.

The sample holds many counts of this clonotype. The gene calls are TRBV6-2 or TRBV6-3 and TRBJ2-7; no firm D call. This CDR3 has 13 residues. With 2 bases removed from V and 1 base from J, the gap between germline ends came to 6 bases. Germline V gene data show CDR1 as MNHEY and CDR2 as SVGEGT. DNA for the CDR3: TGTGCCAGCAGTTACGCGCCTTCCTACGAGCAGTACGTC. Its translation: CASSYAPSYEQYV.

V usage is TRBV9 and J usage is TRBJ2-1, with 8 bases identical to TRBD2. J lost 6 bases, V lost 0 bases, and 5 bases had no gene match. Germline lookup yields CDR1 SGDLS and CDR2 YYNGEE. CDR3 length: 15 amino acids. The CDR3 bases are TGTGCCAGCAGCGTAGACGGGGGGGCCGTCAATGAGCAGTTCTTC. It translates to CASSVDGGAVNEQFF. Full variable domain (outside the CDR3, taken from reference TRBV9 and TRBJ2-1): DSGVTQTPKHLITATGQRVTLRCSPRSGDLSVYWYQQSLDQGLQFLIQYYNGEERAKGNILERFSAQQFPDLHSELNLSSLELGDSALYFCASSVDGGAVNEQFFGPGTRLTVL.

This clonotype was seen a handful of times. The rearrangement joins TRBV23-1 to TRBJ2-7; TRBD2 matches at 7 bases. TRBV23-1 qualifies as an ORF whose function is uncertain. V trimming: 11 bases; J trimming: 2 bases; junction bases outside the gene matches: 9. The CDR3 covers 13 residues. This chain's CDR3 is CALTSEVPYEQYV. The CDR3 nucleotides read TGCGCCCTTACTAGCGAAGTACCCTACGAGCAGTACGTC.

The J gene is TRBJ2-5, the V gene TRBV2; TRBD1 might be the D (5 bases). CDR3 length: 15 residues. CDR1 is SNHLY and CDR2 is FYNNEI in the germline V gene. V was cut by 2 bases and J by 7 bases, with 17 bases left in between. The CDR3 bases are TGTGCCAGCAGTGAATCATGGGGTCGAAGGGGGACCCAGTACTTC. This sequence encodes CASSESWGRRGTQYF.

In this sample, this clonotype turned up a few times. V gene TRBV5-6 combines with J gene TRBJ2-7; TRBD2 is a possible D gene (5 bases). From germline, CDR1 is SGHDT and CDR2 YYEEEE. The CDR3 runs 13 residues. The chain's CDR3 is CASRLGEAYEQYV. The CDR3 DNA reads as TGTGCCAGCAGATTGGGAGAAGCCTACGAGCAGTACGTC.

The rearrangement uses TRBV11-2 and TRBJ2-2; D may be TRBD1 or TRBD2 (6 bases each). Deletions cut 5 bases from V and 3 bases from J, with 16 bases between. The CDR3 has 16 amino acids. Looked up from germline, CDR1 is SGHAT and CDR2 is FQNNGV. The CDR3 DNA sequence: TGTGCCAGCAGCCCGTTCCCTAGGGGGGACACCGGGGAGCTGTTTTTT. Translated: CASSPFPRGDTGELFF.

This clonotype was recorded many times. The gene calls are TRBV28 and TRBJ2-5; no firm D call. V was trimmed by 7 bases and J by 5 bases, leaving 20 bases between them. The CDR3 covers 15 residues. Germline V CDR1 and CDR2: MDHEN, SYDVKM. CDR3 protein: CASNGRRLLGETQYF. DNA of the CDR3: TGTGCCAGCAATGGTCGGCGGCTTTTAGGGGAGACCCAGTACTTC.

The chain couples TRBV6-6 to TRBJ2-3; TRBD1 matches at 9 bases. V was clipped by 5 bases and J by 5 bases; unmatched bases: 8. Germline CDR1 and CDR2: MNHNY and SVGAGI (reference sequence). This CDR3 has 15 amino acids. The CDR3 coding sequence is TGTGCCAGCAGTCAGACAGGGGGTGTCCTAGATACGCAGTATTTT. Its protein is CASSQTGGVLDTQYF.